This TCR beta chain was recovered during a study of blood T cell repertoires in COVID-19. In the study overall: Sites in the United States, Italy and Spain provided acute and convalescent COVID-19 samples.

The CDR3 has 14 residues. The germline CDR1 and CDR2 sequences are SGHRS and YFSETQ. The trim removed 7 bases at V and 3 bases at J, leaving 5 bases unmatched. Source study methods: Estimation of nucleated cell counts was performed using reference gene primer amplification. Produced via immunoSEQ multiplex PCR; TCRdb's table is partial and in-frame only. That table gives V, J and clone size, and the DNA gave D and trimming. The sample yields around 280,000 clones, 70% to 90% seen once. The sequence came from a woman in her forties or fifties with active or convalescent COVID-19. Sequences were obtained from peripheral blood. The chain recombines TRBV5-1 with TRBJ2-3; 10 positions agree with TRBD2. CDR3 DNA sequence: TGCGCCAGCGCCCTAGCGGGAGAGACAGATACGCAGTATTTT. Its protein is CASALAGETDTQYF.